Following are 18 T cell receptor beta chains from one sample sequenced in a study of blood T cell repertoires in COVID-19. TCRdb's table, derived via immunoSEQ multiplex PCR, lists solely in-frame clones and lacks some. This table has 150,000 to 200,000 clones, more than 75% appearing once. The specimen sequenced was peripheral blood. These receptor sequences come from a man between 65 and 80 years old with acute or convalescent COVID-19.

V usage is TRBV28 and J usage is TRBJ1-2; a possible D gene is TRBD1 (5 bases). Trimming pared 2 bases from V and 0 bases from J, leaving 13 bases between. This CDR3 spans 16 amino acids. Germline CDR1 is MDHEN and CDR2 is SYDVKM. The CDR3 loop reads CASSLGLTVPNYGYTF. The CDR3 region has the DNA TGTGCCAGCAGTTTAGGGTTGACAGTGCCTAACTATGGCTACACCTTC.

J is TRBJ2-7 and V is TRBV2, with D hard to call. CDR3 length equals 11 residues. Trimming removed 8 bases at V and 7 bases at J, with 12 bases between. Germline V gives CDR1 SNHLY, CDR2 FYNNEI. CDR3 region: CASESPREQYF. The CDR3 nucleotides read TGTGCCAGCGAGTCTCCCCGGGAGCAGTACTTC.

The chain couples TRBV18 to TRBJ2-7; 12 positions agree with TRBD2. The CDR3 is 16 amino acids. Trimming removed 4 bases from V and 7 bases from J; junction bases left unmatched: 11. The V gene's germline CDR1 is KGHSH and CDR2 LQKENI. This CDR3 reads CASSQPSGRDDGEQYF. CDR3 coding DNA: TGTGCCAGCTCACAGCCTAGCGGGAGGGACGACGGAGAGCAGTACTTC.

The CDR3: CASSVGSGDGGYTF. CDR3 nucleotides: TGTGCCAGCAGCGTAGGATCAGGGGATGGGGGCTACACCTTC. The V gene is TRBV9, the J gene TRBJ1-2; maybe TRBD1 (6 bases). Trimming removed 0 bases from V and 8 bases from J, with 14 bases in between. This CDR3 contains 14 residues. Germline V gene sequence: CDR1 SGDLS, CDR2 YYNGEE.

CDR3 sequence (DNA): TGTGCCAGCAAGGGAGCGGGCACTGAAGCTTTCTTT. Translated, it gives CASKGAGTEAFF. The chain joins TRBV6-4 to TRBJ1-1; D is uncertain. The germline V gene encodes CDR1 MRHNA and CDR2 SNTAGT. V shed 7 bases and J shed 4 bases, with 10 bases lying between them. The CDR3 contains 12 residues.

This clone was counted only a few times. The chain links TRBV7-9 to TRBJ1-3; D is possibly TRBD1 (5 bases). Germline CDR1 is SEHNR and CDR2 is FQNEAQ (reference sequence). The CDR3 has 20 residues. V lost 7 bases and J lost 0, with 28 bases in between. The CDR3 DNA reads as TGTGCCAGCACCGGCATGCTCCGGGGCATAGGGACTCTCTCTGGAAACACCATATATTTT. Residues: CASTGMLRGIGTLSGNTIYF.

This clone was counted once. The chain joins TRBV9 to TRBJ2-3, with 7 bases aligning to TRBD2. Germline lookup yields CDR1 SGDLS and CDR2 YYNGEE. The J segment lost 4 bases and the V segment lost 1 base, leaving 12 bases of the junction unmatched. The CDR3 has 17 amino acids. CDR3 region: CASSVKGGNSIPDTQYF. The DNA of the CDR3 is TGTGCCAGCAGCGTAAAGGGAGGGAATAGCATCCCAGATACGCAGTATTTT.

The V and J genes are TRBV18 and TRBJ2-7; D is undetermined. This CDR3 is built from 14 residues. Trimming left V 3 bases short and J 6 bases short, with 15 bases between. Per germline, CDR1 KGHSH and CDR2 LQKENI. The CDR3 DNA is TGTGCCAGCTCACCCCTCCCTAGGCCCGGCGAGCAGTACTTC. Amino acid sequence: CASSPLPRPGEQYF.

This clone has a handful of counts. This chain uses TRBV27 with TRBJ2-5; 7 nucleotides match TRBD1. The CDR3 consists of 14 residues. V lost 6 bases to trimming and J lost 3 bases; unmatched junction nucleotides: 7. Germline V CDR1 and CDR2: MNHEY, SMNVEV (reference sequence). In nucleotides, the CDR3 is TGTGCCAGCAGCCTGACAGGGTTGGAAGAGACCCAGTACTTC. Translation gives CASSLTGLEETQYF.

The V gene is TRBV4-1, the J gene TRBJ1-1; D gene unclear. Germline lookup yields CDR1 MGHRA and CDR2 YSYEKL. The CDR3 runs 14 residues. V was pared by 2 bases and J by 10 bases, with 17 bases between. The CDR3: CASSQTEGNGRAFF. Here the CDR3 DNA reads TGCGCCAGCAGCCAAACAGAGGGAAATGGTAGAGCTTTCTTT.

The chain carries TRBV5-1 and TRBJ2-7, with D possibly being TRBD2 (6 bases). Germline CDR1 is SGHRS and CDR2 is YFSETQ. The CDR3 is made up of 15 amino acids. Trimming took 4 bases from V and 2 from J, leaving 16 bases between them. CDR3 nucleotides: TGCGCCAGCAGCACCTCCGGGACTTTCGCCTACGAGCAGTACTTC. This codes for CASSTSGTFAYEQYF. Full variable domain (rest looked up from reference TRBV5-1 and TRBJ2-7): KAGVTQTPRYLIKTRGQQVTLSCSPISGHRSVSWYQQTPGQGLQFLFEYFSETQRNKGNFPGRFSGRQFSNSRSEMNVSTLELGDSALYLCASSTSGTFAYEQYFGPGTRLTVT.

V gene TRBV3-1 (or the pseudogene TRBV3-2) combines with J gene TRBJ2-7; D remains unclear. CDR1 and CDR2 from the germline V gene are LGHDT and YNNKEL (reference sequence). V gave up 5 bases and J gave up 6 bases, with 14 bases separating them. The CDR3 spans 13 residues. CDR3 DNA: TGTGCCAGCAGCAAACCCCTAGTAGGCGAGCAGTACTTC. Amino acids: CASSKPLVGEQYF.

This clone has just one count. V is TRBV19 and J is TRBJ1-6; D unclear. Deletions cut 4 bases from V and 7 bases from J, with 17 bases between. CDR3 length: 16 amino acids. Germline V CDR1 and CDR2: LNHDA, SQIVND (reference sequence). The CDR3 spells CASSTGRQEFNSPLHF. The CDR3 DNA is TGTGCCAGTAGTACTGGGAGGCAGGAGTTCAATTCACCCCTCCACTTT.

The CDR3 DNA reads TGTGCCAGCTCGCGGGGACTAGCGGGGGGTTACGAGCAGTACTTC. Translation gives CASSRGLAGGYEQYF. The rearrangement joins TRBV28 to TRBJ2-7; TRBD2 agrees at 15 bases. J was trimmed by 4 bases and V by 8 bases; bases with no gene match: 6. The CDR3 is 15 residues long. CDR1 is MDHEN and CDR2 is SYDVKM in the germline V gene.

CDR3 protein: CATRNRGLSSYEQYF. The CDR3 DNA is TGTGCCACCAGAAACCGCGGGCTGAGCTCCTACGAGCAGTACTTC. This sequence joins TRBV19 and TRBJ2-7, with a tentative D call TRBD2 (5 bases). Per germline, CDR1 LNHDA and CDR2 SQIVND (reference sequence). This CDR3 spans 15 amino acids. Trimming cost V 10 bases and J 0 bases, with 19 bases left between them.

The genes are TRBV12-5 and TRBJ2-7, with 9 bases lining up with TRBD1. The CDR3 loop spans 15 amino acids. CDR1 and CDR2 from the germline V gene are LGHNT and FRNRAP. The J segment lost 7 bases and the V segment lost 5 bases, leaving 12 bases of the junction unmatched. The CDR3 reads CASGTTGQGRQEQYF. In DNA, the CDR3 is TGTGCTAGTGGTACGACGGGACAGGGAAGGCAGGAGCAGTACTTC. The whole variable domain, remainder taken from reference TRBV12-5 and TRBJ2-7, is DARVTQTPRHKVTEMGQEVTMRCQPILGHNTVFWYRQTMMQGLELLAYFRNRAPLDDSGMPKDRFSAEMPDATLATLKIQPSEPRDSAVYFCASGTTGQGRQEQYFGPGTRLTVT.

The chain employs TRBV7-3 and TRBJ1-1; 8 nucleotides agree with TRBD1. CDR3 length: 14 amino acids. Germline values: CDR1 SGHTA, CDR2 FQGTGA. V lost 5 bases and J lost 6; bases outside the gene matches: 8. The CDR3: CASSLGQGVPEAFF. The CDR3 DNA reads TGTGCCAGCAGCCTTGGACAGGGCGTCCCTGAAGCTTTCTTT.

The rearrangement uses TRBV12-2 and TRBJ2-7; TRBD1 reflects the table's D call only, with no check against the DNA. TRBV12-2 is a pseudogene. The CDR3 is made up of 16 amino acids. For the CDR3, the DNA is TGTGCAAGTCGCTTAGCCGCGGACAGCGCTTACTACGAGCAGTACTTC. It specifies CASRLAADSAYYEQYF.